This TCR beta chain was captured by sequencing in a study of blood T cell repertoires in COVID-19. In the study's own analysis: Using reference gene primer amplification, nucleated cell counts were estimated. Sequencing used immunoSEQ multiplex PCR; TCRdb keeps in-frame clones, though not all of them. The V and J calls and clone size were taken over from that table, and D and trimming were inferred from the DNA. The sample yields about 410,000 clones, roughly 90% seen once. The sequenced material came from peripheral blood. The TCR comes from a woman aged 30 to 39 with active or convalescent COVID-19.

The CDR3 DNA reads as TGCAGCGTTAGTGAACTAGCGTTGAACACTGAAGCTTTCTTT. This codes for CSVSELALNTEAFF. The chain joins TRBV29-1 to TRBJ1-1; D not resolved. Germline V gene lookup returns CDR1 SQVTM and CDR2 ANQGSEA. This CDR3 spans 14 amino acids. V was trimmed by 5 bases and J by 0 bases, leaving 13 bases between them.